In its sample, the clone carrying this T cell receptor beta chain was seen a few times. These data originate in a study of immune evolution from preneoplasia to lung adenocarcinoma. Assay used: immunoSEQ multiplex PCR; TCRdb lists only in-frame clones, some missing. The sample lists 3,700 or so clones; approximately 80% were seen once. V was shortened by 7 bases and J by 0 bases, with 16 bases between the two germline ends. Germline-derived CDR1 and CDR2 are MDHEN and SYDVKM. CDR3 size: 17 residues. Patient tissue came from resections in Japan or China, 2014–2017. Input material: FFPE minimally invasive lung adenocarcinoma tissue. The receptor's source is a person aged 55 to 69 with lung adenocarcinoma. The rearrangement uses TRBV28 and TRBJ2-6, with no clear D. CDR3 bases: TGTGCCAGCATCCCCCAAGGGAAACTCTCTGGGGCCAACGTCCTGACTTTC. It yields the protein CASIPQGKLSGANVLTF.